This T cell receptor (beta chain) was captured in a study of blood T cell repertoires in COVID-19. Study-wide context: Spain, Italy and the United States supplied samples that represented acute and convalescent COVID-19.

Original data processing: Reference gene primer amplification in the assay estimated nucleated cell counts. Sequencing was performed with immunoSEQ multiplex PCR; in TCRdb, only in-frame clones are kept and a portion is missing. Clone size and the V and J calls come from that table; the DNA yielded D and trimming. The repertoire includes approximately 97,000 clones, around four fifths of them detected once, and around 9.5% sits in the top ten. CDR3 length: 16 residues. Germline values: CDR1 SNHLY, CDR2 FYNNEI. V lost 9 bases and J 5 bases, leaving 23 bases between the germline ends. The source material was peripheral blood. The chain combines TRBV2 with TRBJ2-1; a weak D match, TRBD1 (6 bases). This receptor was taken from a man aged 40-50 years with active or convalescent COVID-19. Written as DNA, the CDR3 is TGTGCCAGTTTAACGCCAAAAGGACAGTACAACAATGAGCAGTTCTTC. Protein product: CASLTPKGQYNNEQFF.